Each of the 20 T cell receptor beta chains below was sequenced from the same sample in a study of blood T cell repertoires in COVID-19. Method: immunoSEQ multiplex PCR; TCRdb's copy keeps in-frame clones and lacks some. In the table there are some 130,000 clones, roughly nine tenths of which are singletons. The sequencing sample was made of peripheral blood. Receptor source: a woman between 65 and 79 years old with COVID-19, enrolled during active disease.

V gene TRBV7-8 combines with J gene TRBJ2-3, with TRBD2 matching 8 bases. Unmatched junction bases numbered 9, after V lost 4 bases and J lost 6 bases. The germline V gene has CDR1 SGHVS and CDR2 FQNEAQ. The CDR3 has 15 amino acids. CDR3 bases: TGTGCCAGCAGCTCACCGGGGGGGTCATGGGATACGCAGTATTTT. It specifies CASSSPGGSWDTQYF.

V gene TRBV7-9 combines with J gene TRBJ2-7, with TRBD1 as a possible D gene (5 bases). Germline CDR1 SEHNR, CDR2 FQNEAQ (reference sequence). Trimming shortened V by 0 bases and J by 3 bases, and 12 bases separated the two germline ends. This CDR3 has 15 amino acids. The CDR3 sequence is CASSLAPGASYEQYF. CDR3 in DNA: TGTGCCAGCAGCTTAGCCCCTGGGGCTAGCTACGAGCAGTACTTC. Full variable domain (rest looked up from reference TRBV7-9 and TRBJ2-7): DTGVSQNPRHKITKRGQNVTFRCDPISEHNRLYWYRQTLGQGPEFLTYFQNEAQLEKSRLLSDRFSAERPKGSFSTLEIQRTEQGDSAMYLCASSLAPGASYEQYFGPGTRLTVT.

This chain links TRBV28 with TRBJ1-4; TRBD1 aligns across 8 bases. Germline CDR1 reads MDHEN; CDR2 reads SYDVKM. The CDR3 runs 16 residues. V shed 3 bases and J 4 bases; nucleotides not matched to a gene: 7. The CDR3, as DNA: TGTGCCAGCAGTTTTTCCGGACAGGGTGTTAATGAAAAACTGTTTTTT. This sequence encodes CASSFSGQGVNEKLFF.

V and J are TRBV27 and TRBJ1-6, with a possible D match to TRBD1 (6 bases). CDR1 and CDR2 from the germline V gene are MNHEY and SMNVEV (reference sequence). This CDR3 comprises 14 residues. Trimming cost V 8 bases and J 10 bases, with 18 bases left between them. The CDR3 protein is CASHHGGAKSPLHF. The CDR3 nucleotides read TGTGCCAGCCACCATGGGGGGGCGAAATCACCCCTCCACTTT.

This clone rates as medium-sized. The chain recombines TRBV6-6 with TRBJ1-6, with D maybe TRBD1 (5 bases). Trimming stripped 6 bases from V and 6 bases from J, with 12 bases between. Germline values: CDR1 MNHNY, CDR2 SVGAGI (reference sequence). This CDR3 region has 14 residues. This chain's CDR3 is CASRPLGLNSPLHF. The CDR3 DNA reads TGTGCCAGCAGACCTCTGGGACTTAATTCACCCCTCCACTTT.

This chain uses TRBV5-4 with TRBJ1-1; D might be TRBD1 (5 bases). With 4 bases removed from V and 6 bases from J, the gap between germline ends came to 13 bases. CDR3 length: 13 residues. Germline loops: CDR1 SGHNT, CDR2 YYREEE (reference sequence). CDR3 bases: TGTGCCAGCAGCCCCTCGGGGGGACCTGAAGCTTTCTTT. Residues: CASSPSGGPEAFF.

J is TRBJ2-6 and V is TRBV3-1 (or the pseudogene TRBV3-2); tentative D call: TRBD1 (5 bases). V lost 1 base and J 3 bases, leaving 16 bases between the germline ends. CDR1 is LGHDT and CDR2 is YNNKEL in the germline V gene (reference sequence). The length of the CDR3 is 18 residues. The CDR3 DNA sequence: TGTGCCAGCAGCCAAGCAGGGCTGCCATTCAGTGGGGCCAACGTCCTGACTTTC. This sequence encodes CASSQAGLPFSGANVLTF.

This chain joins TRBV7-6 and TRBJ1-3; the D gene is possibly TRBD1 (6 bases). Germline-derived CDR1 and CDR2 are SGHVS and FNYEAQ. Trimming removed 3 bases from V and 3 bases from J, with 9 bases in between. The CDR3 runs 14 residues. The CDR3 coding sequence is TGTGCCAGCAGCTTTTACAGGGATGGAAACACCATATATTTT. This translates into CASSFYRDGNTIYF.

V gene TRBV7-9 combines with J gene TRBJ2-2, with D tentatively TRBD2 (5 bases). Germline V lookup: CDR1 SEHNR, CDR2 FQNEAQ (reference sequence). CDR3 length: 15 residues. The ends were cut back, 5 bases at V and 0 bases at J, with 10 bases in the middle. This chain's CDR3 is CASSEGRPNTGELFF. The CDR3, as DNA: TGTGCCAGCAGCGAGGGCAGGCCGAACACCGGGGAGCTGTTTTTT.

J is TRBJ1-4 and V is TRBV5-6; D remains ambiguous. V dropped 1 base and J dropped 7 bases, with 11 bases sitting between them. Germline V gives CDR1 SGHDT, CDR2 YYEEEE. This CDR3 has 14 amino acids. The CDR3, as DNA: TGTGCCAGCAGCTTGCGAGGGATTGGTGAAAAACTGTTTTTT. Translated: CASSLRGIGEKLFF.

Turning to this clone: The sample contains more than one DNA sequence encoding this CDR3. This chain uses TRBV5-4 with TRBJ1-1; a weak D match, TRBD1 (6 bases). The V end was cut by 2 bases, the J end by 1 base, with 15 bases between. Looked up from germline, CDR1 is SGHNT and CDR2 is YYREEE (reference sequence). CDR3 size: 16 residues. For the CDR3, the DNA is TGTGCCAGCAGCTTACGCCCGGGGGGCGCGAACACTGAAGCTTTCTTT. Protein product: CASSLRPGGANTEAFF.

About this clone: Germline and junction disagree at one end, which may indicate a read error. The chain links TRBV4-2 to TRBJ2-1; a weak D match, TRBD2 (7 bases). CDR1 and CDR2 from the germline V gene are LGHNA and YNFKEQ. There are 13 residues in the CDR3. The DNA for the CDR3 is TGTGCCAGCACCCAATCGGGGGGCGCAGGGCAGTTCTTC. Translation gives CASTQSGGAGQFF.

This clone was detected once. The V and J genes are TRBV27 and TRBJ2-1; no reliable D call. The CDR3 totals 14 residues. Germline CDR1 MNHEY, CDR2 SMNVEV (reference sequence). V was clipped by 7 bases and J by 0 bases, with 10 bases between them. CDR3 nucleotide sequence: TGTGCCAGCACCTCGTGGAGCTCCTACAATGAGCAGTTCTTC. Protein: CASTSWSSYNEQFF.

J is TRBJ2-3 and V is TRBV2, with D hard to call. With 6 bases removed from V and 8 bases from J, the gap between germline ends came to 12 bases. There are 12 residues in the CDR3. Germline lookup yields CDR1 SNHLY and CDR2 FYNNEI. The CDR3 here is CASSVIESTQYF. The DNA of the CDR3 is TGTGCCAGCAGCGTGATCGAGAGTACGCAGTATTTT.

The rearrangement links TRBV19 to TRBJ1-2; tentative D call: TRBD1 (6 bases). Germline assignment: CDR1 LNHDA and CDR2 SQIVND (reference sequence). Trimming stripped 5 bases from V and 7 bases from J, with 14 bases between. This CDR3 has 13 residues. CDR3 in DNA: TGTGCCAGTAGTGATCAGGGGAACGGTGGCTACACCTTC. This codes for CASSDQGNGGYTF.

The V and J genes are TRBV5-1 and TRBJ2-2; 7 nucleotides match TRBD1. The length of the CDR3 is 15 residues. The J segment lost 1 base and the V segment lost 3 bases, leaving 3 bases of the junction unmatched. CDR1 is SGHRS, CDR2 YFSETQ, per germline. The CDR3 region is CASSSRQGNTGELFF. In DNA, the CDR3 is TGCGCCAGCAGCTCACGACAGGGGAACACCGGGGAGCTGTTTTTT.

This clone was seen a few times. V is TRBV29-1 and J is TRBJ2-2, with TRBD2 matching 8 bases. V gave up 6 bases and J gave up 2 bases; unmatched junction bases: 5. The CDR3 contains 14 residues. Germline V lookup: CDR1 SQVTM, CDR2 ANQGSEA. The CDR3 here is CSVKSGGNTGELFF. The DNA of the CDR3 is TGCAGCGTCAAGAGCGGGGGTAACACCGGGGAGCTGTTTTTT.

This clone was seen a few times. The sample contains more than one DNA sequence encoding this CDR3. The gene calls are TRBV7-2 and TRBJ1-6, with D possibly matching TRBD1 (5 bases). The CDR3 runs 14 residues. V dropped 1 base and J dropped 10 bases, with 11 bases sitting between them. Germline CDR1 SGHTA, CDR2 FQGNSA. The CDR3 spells CASSLEGHLSPLHF. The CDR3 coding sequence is TGTGCCAGCAGCTTAGAGGGGCATTTGTCACCCCTCCACTTT.

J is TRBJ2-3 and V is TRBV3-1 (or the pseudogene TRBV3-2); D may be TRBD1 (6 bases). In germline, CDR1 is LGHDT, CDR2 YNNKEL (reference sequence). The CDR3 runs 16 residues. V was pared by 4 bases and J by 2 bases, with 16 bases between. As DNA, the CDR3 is TGTGCCAGCAGCCCACAAGGCAGGGGCTTCACAGATACGCAGTATTTT. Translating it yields CASSPQGRGFTDTQYF.

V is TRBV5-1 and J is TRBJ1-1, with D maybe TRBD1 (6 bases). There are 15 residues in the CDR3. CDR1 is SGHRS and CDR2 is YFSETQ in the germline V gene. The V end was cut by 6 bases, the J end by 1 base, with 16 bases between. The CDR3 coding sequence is TGCGCCAGCAAGCTACAGGGTGAGGGGAACACTGAAGCTTTCTTT. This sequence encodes CASKLQGEGNTEAFF.